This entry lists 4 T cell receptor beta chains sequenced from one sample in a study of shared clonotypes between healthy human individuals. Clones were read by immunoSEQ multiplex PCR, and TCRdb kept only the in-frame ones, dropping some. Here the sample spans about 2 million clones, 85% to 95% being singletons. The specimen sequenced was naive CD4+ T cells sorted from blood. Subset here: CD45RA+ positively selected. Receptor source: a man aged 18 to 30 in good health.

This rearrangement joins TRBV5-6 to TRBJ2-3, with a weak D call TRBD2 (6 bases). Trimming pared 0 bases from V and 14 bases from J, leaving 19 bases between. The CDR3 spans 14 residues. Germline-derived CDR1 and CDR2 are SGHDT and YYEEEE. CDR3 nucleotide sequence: TGTGCCAGCAGCTTGGAAATTGTTGCGGGGAGGCTGTATTTT. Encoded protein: CASSLEIVAGRLYF.

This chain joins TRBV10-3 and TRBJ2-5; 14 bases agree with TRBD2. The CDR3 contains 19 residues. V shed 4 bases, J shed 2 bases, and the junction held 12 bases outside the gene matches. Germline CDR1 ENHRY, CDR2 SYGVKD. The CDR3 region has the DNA TGTGCCATCAGTGCACAGATTACGACTAGCGGGAGGGCTCAAGAGACCCAGTACTTC. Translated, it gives CAISAQITTSGRAQETQYF.

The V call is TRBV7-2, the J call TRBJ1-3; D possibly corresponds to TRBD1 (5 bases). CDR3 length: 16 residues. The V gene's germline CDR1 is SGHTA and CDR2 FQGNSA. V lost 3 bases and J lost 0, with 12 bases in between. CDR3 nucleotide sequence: TGTGCCAGCAGCTTGAGCGGACATTTCTCTGGAAACACCATATATTTT. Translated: CASSLSGHFSGNTIYF.

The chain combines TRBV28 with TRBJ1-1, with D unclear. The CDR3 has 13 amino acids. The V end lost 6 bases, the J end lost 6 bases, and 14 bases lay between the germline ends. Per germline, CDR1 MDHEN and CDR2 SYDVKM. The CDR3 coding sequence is TGTGCCAGCAGACCGCCCCGAACACCTGAAGCTTTCTTT. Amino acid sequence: CASRPPRTPEAFF.